This T cell receptor (beta chain) is drawn from a study of T cells in Graves' hyperthyroidism and ophthalmopathy. Amplification yielded TCR beta CDR3 regions, with RNA transcripts as the source. HTBI primers were used for first-round RT-PCR of the TCR CDR3. MiXCR, run by TCRdb on the multiplex PCR reads, gives a single entry per CDR3 protein. The repertoire holds about 560,000 distinct CDR3 sequences, with 46% as singletons. Graves' hyperthyroidism is called stable when ophthalmopathy does not progress within 18 months. Hyperthyroidism was newly diagnosed in patients aged 18 to 65 (duration under 2 months). Diagnoses used clinical symptoms, serum thyroxine and TRAb, thyroid ultrasound and orbital computed tomography. The sequencing sample was made of peripheral blood or thyroid tissue (not recorded which). The TCR sequence derives from a woman younger than 30 with Graves' hyperthyroidism.

The CDR3 sequence: CASSQDLSGQETQYF. In DNA form, the CDR3 reads TGTGCCAGCAGCCAAGATCTGAGCGGCCAAGAGACCCAGTACTTC. The chain is built from TRBV9 and TRBJ2-5, with D perhaps matching TRBD2 (5 bases). Germline lookup yields CDR1 SGDLS and CDR2 YYNGEE. The CDR3 sequence is 15 residues long. V lost 4 bases and J 1 base, leaving 14 bases between the germline ends. Full variable domain (rest looked up from reference TRBV9 and TRBJ2-5): DSGVTQTPKHLITATGQRVTLRCSPRSGDLSVYWYQQSLDQGLQFLIQYYNGEERAKGNILERFSAQQFPDLHSELNLSSLELGDSALYFCASSQDLSGQETQYFGPGTRLLVL.